The clone carrying this T cell receptor beta chain appeared a few times. Its antigen is not known. The sample originates from a study of T cell responses to AZD1222 COVID-19 vaccine. Study details: Recipients boosted at about 4 weeks or about 12 weeks are pooled. General study findings and limits: Mostly white British, mostly female donors; authors suggested clonal diversity may be underestimated.

Germline trimming cut 1 base from V and 5 bases from J; bases unmatched to any gene: 9. From germline, CDR1 is LGHDT and CDR2 YNNKEL (reference sequence). The CDR3 spans 17 residues. Libraries were prepared by immunoSEQ multiplex PCR; TCRdb keeps only in-frame clonotypes and omits some of them. This table holds roughly 110,000 clones, about 93% found once. The chain joins TRBV3-1 (or the pseudogene TRBV3-2) to TRBJ2-5; 11 bases match TRBD2. The origin of this receptor is an adult in good health. This sample comprised peripheral blood, obtained on day 0 of AZD1222 vaccination. The CDR3 coding sequence is TGTGCCAGCAGCCAAGGTTTTACTAGCGGGGGCGGGGAGACCCAGTACTTC. This translates into CASSQGFTSGGGETQYF.